The T cell receptor beta chain under discussion was sequenced for a study of CD8+ T cells in alopecia areata. V shed 0 bases, J shed 5 bases, and the junction held 8 bases outside the gene matches. Germline CDR1 and CDR2: SGDLS and YYNGEE. The CDR3 has 16 residues. The authors extracted RNA and reverse transcribed it into cDNA as the sequencing template. Sequenced by immunoSEQ multiplex PCR; TCRdb stores in-frame clones only, minus some. The sample has 150,000 to 200,000 clones; 45% to 60% are singletons. The study's findings and limits: Normal scalp had lower clonality than lesional scalp, with alopecia totalis/universalis lesions showing this most strongly. With patients, TCR sharing proved less clear than in mice, a difference possibly related to HLA. Scalp specimens additionally yield sequences from normal skin's resident alphabeta T cells.

Sorting from PBMCs produced CD4+ and CD8+ T cells. This clone was detected once. Its specificity is unknown. The chain employs TRBV9 and TRBJ1-1; 9 bases are a match to TRBD1. Input material: CD4+ T cells sorted from blood. The sequence was obtained from a human donor in good health. The CDR3 bases are TGTGCCAGCAGCGTAGGGGTGGGACAGGGATCTACTGAAGCTTTCTTT. This sequence encodes CASSVGVGQGSTEAFF. The full variable domain, with the rest looked up from reference TRBV9 and TRBJ1-1, is DSGVTQTPKHLITATGQRVTLRCSPRSGDLSVYWYQQSLDQGLQFLIQYYNGEERAKGNILERFSAQQFPDLHSELNLSSLELGDSALYFCASSVGVGQGSTEAFFGQGTRLTVV.